Sequencing of this T cell receptor (beta chain) was carried out in a study of blood T cell repertoires in COVID-19. Study summary: COVID-19 samples collected from the United States, Italy and Spain covered acute and convalescent phases. PBMCs, B-cell-depleted T cells, or T cells were the source of the cDNA or gDNA that made up the material.

Trimming removed 4 bases from V and 3 bases from J; junction bases left unmatched: 10. Germline assignment: CDR1 SGHRS and CDR2 YFSETQ. The CDR3 extends over 17 amino acids. Methods used by the authors: It was from reference gene primer amplification that nucleated cell counts were estimated. Method: immunoSEQ multiplex PCR; TCRdb's copy keeps in-frame clones and lacks some. V and J calls and clone size follow that table, whereas D and trimming were derived from the DNA. The repertoire holds more than 90,000 clones, with around 85% as singletons. This TCR derives from a human donor in a cohort sampled during active COVID-19. Sequenced: peripheral blood. V usage is TRBV5-1 and J usage is TRBJ1-3; TRBD1 agrees at 10 bases. The chain's CDR3 is CASSPSGTGVLGNTIYF. In nucleotides, the CDR3 is TGCGCCAGCAGCCCTTCAGGGACAGGGGTCCTTGGAAACACCATATATTTT.